Below are 30 T cell receptor beta chains sequenced from a single sample in a study of control samples from healthy donors and cancer patients. This table comes from immunoSEQ multiplex PCR, and its TCRdb copy is limited to in-frame clones, with some not included. The table lists tens of thousands of clones, 88% of them singletons, with 3.8% in the top ten. The specimen was blood. The receptors originated from a man over 45 in good health.

The chain uses TRBV9 and TRBJ1-2; 10 positions agree with TRBD1. There are 14 residues in the CDR3. Germline V CDR1 and CDR2: SGDLS, YYNGEE. V shed 0 bases and J 4 bases; nucleotides not matched to a gene: 0. The CDR3 DNA follows: TGTGCCAGCAGCGTAGGGACAGGGGGCTATGGCTACACCTTC. Amino acid sequence: CASSVGTGGYGYTF.

The chain employs TRBV3-1 (or the pseudogene TRBV3-2) and TRBJ1-1; D unclear. The V end was cut by 0 bases, the J end by 2 bases, with 10 bases between. The CDR3 has 15 residues. Germline loops: CDR1 LGHDT, CDR2 YNNKEL (reference sequence). The CDR3 DNA reads as TGTGCCAGCAGCCAAGAAGCAAGGGTAAACACTGAAGCTTTCTTT. Its protein is CASSQEARVNTEAFF.

J is TRBJ1-3 and V is TRBV6-5; D remains ambiguous. V lost 7 bases and J 4 bases, leaving 17 bases between the germline ends. Germline V gene data show CDR1 as MNHEY and CDR2 as SVGAGI. The CDR3 length is 15 residues. The CDR3 DNA sequence: TGTGCCAGCAACACCGGAACGGCAGCAGGAAACACCATATATTTT. Encoded protein: CASNTGTAAGNTIYF.

This clone was picked up a small number of times. V and J are TRBV7-9 and TRBJ2-2; D is unresolved. CDR1 SEHNR and CDR2 FQNEAQ come from the germline V gene (reference sequence). V dropped 4 bases and J dropped 4 bases, with 7 bases sitting between them. The CDR3 runs 13 residues. The CDR3 region has the DNA TGTGCCAGCAGCTCCCACGGCACCGGGGAGCTGTTTTTT. Protein product: CASSSHGTGELFF.

The chain is built from TRBV29-1 and TRBJ2-3, with a tentative D call TRBD2 (5 bases). V lost 4 bases to trimming and J lost 4 bases, with 18 bases between them. Germline V gene lookup returns CDR1 SQVTM and CDR2 ANQGSEA. This CDR3 region has 15 residues. This CDR3 reads CSVVPTGEVADTQYF. CDR3 in DNA: TGCAGCGTTGTCCCTACCGGGGAAGTCGCAGATACGCAGTATTTT.

The gene calls are TRBV19 and TRBJ1-2, with D unclear. Trimming left V 5 bases short and J 4 bases short, with 17 bases between. The CDR3 consists of 15 residues. Germline assignment: CDR1 LNHDA and CDR2 SQIVND (reference sequence). The CDR3 sequence is CASSSNGVITYGYTF. Here the CDR3 DNA reads TGTGCCAGTAGTTCTAACGGAGTCATAACCTATGGCTACACCTTC.

The chain employs TRBV5-1 and TRBJ2-2, with 12 bases that match TRBD2. The CDR3 is made up of 18 amino acids. In germline, CDR1 is SGHRS, CDR2 YFSETQ. With V trimmed by 2 bases and J by 3 bases, 8 bases remained unmatched. The CDR3 reads CASSFGLAGRRDTGELFF. In DNA, the CDR3 is TGCGCCAGCAGCTTCGGACTAGCGGGAAGAAGGGACACCGGGGAGCTGTTTTTT.

The chain has TRBV6-1 and TRBJ2-1, with TRBD2 matching 8 bases. This CDR3 comprises 15 residues. Germline CDR1 and CDR2: MNHNS and SASEGT. V lost 3 bases, J lost 3 bases, and 4 bases stayed unmatched. The CDR3 DNA is TGTGCCAGCAGTGAGGCACTAGCGGTCTACAATGAGCAGTTCTTC. Its translation is CASSEALAVYNEQFF.

The rearrangement joins TRBV19 to TRBJ2-7; 9 positions match TRBD1. The CDR3 has 14 amino acids. Germline V gene data show CDR1 as LNHDA and CDR2 as SQIVND (reference sequence). The V and J ends lost 7 bases and 0 bases, in that order; junction bases with no gene match: 4. The CDR3 sequence is CASNPQGASYEQYF. CDR3 bases: TGTGCCAGTAACCCACAGGGGGCCTCCTACGAGCAGTACTTC.

This clone was recorded once. The V gene is TRBV27, the J gene TRBJ1-5; a possible D gene is TRBD1 (5 bases). The V gene lost 2 bases and the J gene lost 5 bases, with 13 bases spanning the gap. The CDR3 is made up of 15 amino acids. Germline CDR1 is MNHEY and CDR2 is SMNVEV (reference sequence). The CDR3: CASSLEGSRHQPQHF. In nucleotides, the CDR3 is TGTGCCAGCAGTTTAGAGGGGTCGCGACATCAGCCCCAGCATTTT.

The chain couples TRBV27 to TRBJ2-1; no firm D call. The CDR3 is 12 residues long. V dropped 8 bases and J dropped 8 bases, with 13 bases sitting between them. CDR1 and CDR2 (germline): MNHEY, SMNVEV (reference sequence). The CDR3 coding sequence is TGTGCCAGCGGCTTCATGGGGTATGAGCAGTTCTTC. Amino acid sequence: CASGFMGYEQFF.

This chain uses TRBV11-2 with TRBJ2-1; no reliable D call. The CDR3 extends over 16 amino acids. Germline assignment: CDR1 SGHAT and CDR2 FQNNGV. V shed 3 bases and J shed 0 bases, with 12 bases lying between them. The CDR3 loop is CASSFPGPGSYNEQFF. CDR3 DNA: TGTGCCAGCAGCTTTCCCGGGCCCGGCTCCTACAATGAGCAGTTCTTC.

The chain combines TRBV13 with TRBJ2-1; 10 bases match TRBD1. Unmatched junction bases numbered 5, after V lost 2 bases and J lost 16 bases. Germline V CDR1 and CDR2: PRHDT, FYEKMQ (reference sequence). The CDR3 consists of 12 residues. The CDR3 DNA is TGTGCCAGCAGCTTATCTGGGACAGGGGACTTCTTC. Translated, it gives CASSLSGTGDFF.

This clone has more than one count but fewer than ten. CDR3 nucleotides: TGTGCCAGCAGCTCAATGGAGCTTGATGACTACGAGCAGTACTTC. Protein sequence: CASSSMELDDYEQYF. V and J are TRBV7-9 and TRBJ2-7; D not certain. Germline V CDR1 and CDR2: SEHNR, FQNEAQ (reference sequence). The CDR3 is 15 residues long. With 4 bases removed from V and 3 bases from J, the gap between germline ends came to 16 bases. Using reference TRBV7-9 and TRBJ2-7 for the parts outside the CDR3, the full variable domain is DTGVSQNPRHKITKRGQNVTFRCDPISEHNRLYWYRQTLGQGPEFLTYFQNEAQLEKSRLLSDRFSAERPKGSFSTLEIQRTEQGDSAMYLCASSSMELDDYEQYFGPGTRLTVT.

This sequence joins TRBV4-1 and TRBJ1-3, with TRBD1 matching over 8 bases. Germline CDR1 and CDR2: MGHRA and YSYEKL. This CDR3 has 17 residues. The trim removed 1 base at V and 4 bases at J, leaving 9 bases unmatched. As DNA, the CDR3 is TGCGCCAGCAGCCAAGGATTAGGACAGGGCTCAGGAAACACCATATATTTT. This sequence encodes CASSQGLGQGSGNTIYF.

The J gene is TRBJ1-2, the V gene TRBV3-1 (or the pseudogene TRBV3-2); 7 bases fit TRBD1. Germline values: CDR1 LGHDT, CDR2 YNNKEL (reference sequence). This CDR3 contains 15 residues. Trimming cost V 5 bases and J 1 base; bases outside gene matches: 7. The CDR3 bases are TGTGCCAGCAGCTCTGGACAGGTGTTTAACTATGGCTACACCTTC. This encodes CASSSGQVFNYGYTF.

The chain joins TRBV19 to TRBJ2-1; D may be TRBD2 (6 bases). V gave up 4 bases and J gave up 5 bases, with 15 bases separating them. Germline CDR1 is LNHDA and CDR2 is SQIVND (reference sequence). The CDR3 sequence is 15 residues long. This CDR3 is CASSRSRERDNEQFF. In nucleotides, the CDR3 is TGTGCCAGTAGTAGAAGTCGGGAGCGAGACAATGAGCAGTTCTTC. The full variable domain, rest sourced from reference TRBV19 and TRBJ2-1, is DGGITQSPKYLFRKEGQNVTLSCEQNLNHDAMYWYRQDPGQGLRLIYYSQIVNDFQKGDIAEGYSVSREKKESFPLTVTSAQKNPTAFYLCASSRSRERDNEQFFGPGTRLTVL.

The genes are TRBV6-4 and TRBJ2-1; 11 positions match TRBD2. The V gene end was trimmed by 7 bases and the J gene end by 10 bases; junction bases not matched to a gene: 12. CDR3 length: 15 amino acids. The germline V gene encodes CDR1 MRHNA and CDR2 SNTAGT. As DNA, the CDR3 is TGTGCCAGCACCGGAGCGGGCCTAGCGGGAGGCGAGCAGTTCTTC. It specifies CASTGAGLAGGEQFF.

This clone was counted once. The J gene is TRBJ2-7, the V gene TRBV6-5; perhaps D is TRBD1 or TRBD2 (6 bases each). CDR1 is MNHEY and CDR2 is SVGAGI in the germline V gene. V lost 6 bases and J 2 bases, leaving 14 bases between the germline ends. The CDR3 extends over 14 amino acids. CDR3 in amino acids: CASREGWGPYEQYF. The CDR3 bases are TGTGCCAGCAGGGAGGGTTGGGGGCCCTACGAGCAGTACTTC.

This chain links TRBV18 with TRBJ2-2; D unresolved. V was trimmed by 3 bases and J by 9 bases, leaving 11 bases between them. Germline V gene lookup returns CDR1 KGHSH and CDR2 LQKENI. This CDR3 has 13 residues. The CDR3 spells CASSPTGPRELFF. CDR3 DNA: TGTGCCAGCTCACCGACCGGCCCCAGGGAGCTGTTTTTT.

V gene TRBV7-2 combines with J gene TRBJ2-7; TRBD1 matches at 7 bases. The length of the CDR3 is 15 residues. V was pared by 5 bases and J by 6 bases, with 13 bases of the junction left unmatched. Germline CDR1 and CDR2: SGHTA and FQGNSA. CDR3 loop: CASSPRANNRGEQYF. The CDR3, as DNA: TGTGCCAGCAGCCCCCGGGCGAATAACAGGGGCGAGCAGTACTTC.

The genes are TRBV19 and TRBJ1-4; D uncertain. The germline V gene encodes CDR1 LNHDA and CDR2 SQIVND (reference sequence). Trimming shortened V by 3 bases and J by 8 bases, and 13 bases separated the two germline ends. The CDR3 is made up of 14 amino acids. CDR3 sequence (DNA): TGTGCCAGTAGTATTAGTTTCTCGGGGGAAAAACTGTTTTTT. Its translation: CASSISFSGEKLFF.

The J gene is TRBJ1-6, the V gene TRBV11-2; D is perhaps TRBD1 (6 bases). V dropped 1 base and J dropped 0 bases, with 16 bases sitting between them. CDR1 and CDR2 (germline): SGHAT, FQNNGV. The CDR3 spans 19 residues. The CDR3 loop is CASSLGGWTASSYNSPLHF. The CDR3, as DNA: TGTGCCAGCAGCTTAGGGGGATGGACAGCGAGCTCCTATAATTCACCCCTCCACTTT.

The sample holds a few counts of this clone. The chain recombines TRBV6-5 with TRBJ2-7, with 9 nucleotides matching TRBD1. After removal of 7 bases from V and 7 bases from J, the junction contained 8 bases not matched to a gene. This CDR3 spans 13 amino acids. Germline CDR1 is MNHEY and CDR2 is SVGAGI. The CDR3 sequence is CASTRTGAMEQYF. The CDR3 DNA sequence: TGTGCCAGCACGAGGACAGGGGCTATGGAGCAGTACTTC.

In the case of this clone: Other DNA sequences from this sample encode an identical CDR3 as well. V is TRBV29-1 and J is TRBJ2-5, with 7 bases lining up with TRBD1. Unmatched junction bases numbered 5, after V lost 2 bases and J lost 5 bases. The CDR3 is made up of 13 amino acids. Germline V gene sequence: CDR1 SQVTM, CDR2 ANQGSEA. CDR3: CSVERDRAETQYF. CDR3 nucleotide sequence: TGCAGCGTTGAACGAGACAGGGCTGAGACCCAGTACTTC.

The gene calls are TRBV7-3 and TRBJ2-1, with TRBD2 matching over 9 bases. Germline CDR1 is SGHTA and CDR2 is FQGTGA. This CDR3 has 17 amino acids. V was pared by 4 bases and J by 3 bases, with 10 bases of the junction left unmatched. DNA for the CDR3: TGTGCCAGCAGCTCCACCTCGCTAGCGGGATACTACAATGAGCAGTTCTTC. Translated: CASSSTSLAGYYNEQFF.

The chain carries TRBV24-1 and TRBJ1-2; possibly TRBD1 for D (6 bases). CDR3 size: 14 residues. Germline CDR1 reads KGHDR; CDR2 reads SFDVKD. Trimming removed 4 bases from V and 5 bases from J, with 13 bases in between. For the CDR3, the DNA is TGTGCCACCAGTGAGGCCGGGACACATTATGGCTACACCTTC. Translation gives CATSEAGTHYGYTF.

This clone was seen a single time. The chain links TRBV11-2 to TRBJ2-7; 8 nucleotides line up with TRBD1. The germline V gene encodes CDR1 SGHAT and CDR2 FQNNGV. The CDR3 runs to 19 residues. V lost 5 bases to trimming and J lost 0 bases; unmatched junction nucleotides: 18. CDR3: CASSPRTGWTIRSSYEQYF. The CDR3 bases are TGTGCCAGCAGCCCCCGGACAGGGTGGACGATAAGGTCCTCCTACGAGCAGTACTTC.

The rearrangement links TRBV18 to TRBJ2-5; 10 positions match TRBD1. CDR1 is KGHSH, CDR2 LQKENI, per germline. The CDR3 loop spans 15 amino acids. With 6 bases clipped from V and 6 bases from J, the junction kept 10 bases outside the gene matches. CDR3 bases: TGTGCCAGCTCCCCGGGACAGGGGAGTCACCAGACCCAGTACTTC. Encoded protein: CASSPGQGSHQTQYF.

For this clone: The same CDR3 can be traced to other DNA sequences in this sample. The chain uses TRBV5-5 and TRBJ1-6; no definite D call. V lost 0 bases and J 10 bases, leaving 11 bases between the germline ends. The germline CDR1 and CDR2 sequences are SGHKS and YYEKEE (reference sequence). CDR3 length: 14 amino acids. CDR3: CASSLEGGGSPLHF. The CDR3 coding sequence is TGTGCCAGCAGCTTGGAGGGCGGCGGATCACCCCTCCACTTT.